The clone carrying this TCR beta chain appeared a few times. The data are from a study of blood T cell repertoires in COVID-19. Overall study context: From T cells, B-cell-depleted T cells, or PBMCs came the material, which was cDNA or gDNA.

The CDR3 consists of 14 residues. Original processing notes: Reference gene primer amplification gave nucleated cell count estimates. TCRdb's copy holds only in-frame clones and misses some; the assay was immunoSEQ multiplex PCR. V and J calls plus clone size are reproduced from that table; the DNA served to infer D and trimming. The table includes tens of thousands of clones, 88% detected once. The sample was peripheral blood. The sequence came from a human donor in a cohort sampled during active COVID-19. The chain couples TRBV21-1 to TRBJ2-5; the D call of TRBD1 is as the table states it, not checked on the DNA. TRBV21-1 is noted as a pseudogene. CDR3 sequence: CASSKEDSQETQYF. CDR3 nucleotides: TGTGCCAGCAGCAAAGAAGACAGCCAAGAGACCCAGTACTTC.